Listed below are T cell receptor beta chains from one sample, sequenced in a study of graft-versus-host responses after intestinal transplantation. The repertoire was sequenced with immunoSEQ multiplex PCR; TCRdb's copy has only in-frame clones and lacks some. The table records over 45,000 clones, roughly 90% of them present only once. Their recognized antigens are unknown. Specimen: unstimulated CD4+ T cells sorted from spleen or lymph node cells, collected before transplant. The receptors originated from a human donor who was the organ donor for an intestinal transplant. CDR3s leave out the opening cysteine and the closing phenylalanine or tryptophan.

V gene,CDR3 protein
TRBV30,AWSLQGLAGNEQF
TRBV5-1,ASSGGQGLGEQY
TRBV7-2,ASSSEPGQGIYEQY
TRBV9,ASSVGQGWYEQY
TRBV7-3,ASSLIGTSMGTDTQY
TRBV5-5,ASSRTGGWTDTQY
TRBV5-1,ASSFNTNYEQY
TRBV10-3,AIRTGTSVYEQY
TRBV19,ASTPGPLEATNEKLF
TRBV18,ASSGSGTSSYNEQF
TRBV5-5,ASSYVPSSYNEQF
TRBV7-6,ASSLSYGRLAGGYEQY
TRBV28,ASSPPGQGGLLYGYT
TRBV28,ASSPPEGAIIYEQY
TRBV7-2,ASSLRRYSYNEQF
TRBV13,ASSGERFAGELF
TRBV19,ASQDTSNQPQH
TRBV6-5,ASSKDRGGYNEQF
TRBV4-1,ASSLRTGGISTNEKLF
TRBV19,ASSIVGRSNQPQH
TRBV5-1,ASRYTASGGGELF
TRBV7-2,ASSLDRSDYT
TRBV7-2,ASSIGTVSNQPQH
TRBV28,ASSGPTRTEAF
TRBV25-1,ASSTSGRPHEQY